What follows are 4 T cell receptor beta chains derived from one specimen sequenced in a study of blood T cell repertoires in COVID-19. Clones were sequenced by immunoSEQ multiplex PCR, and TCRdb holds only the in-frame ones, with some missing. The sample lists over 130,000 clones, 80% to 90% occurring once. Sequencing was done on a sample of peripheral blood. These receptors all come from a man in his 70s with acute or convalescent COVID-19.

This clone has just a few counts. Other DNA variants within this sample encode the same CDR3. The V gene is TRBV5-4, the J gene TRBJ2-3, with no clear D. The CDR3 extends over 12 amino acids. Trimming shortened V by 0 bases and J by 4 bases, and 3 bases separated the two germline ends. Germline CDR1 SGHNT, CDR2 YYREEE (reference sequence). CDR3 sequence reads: CASSLVADTQYF. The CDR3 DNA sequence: TGTGCCAGCAGCTTGGTCGCAGATACGCAGTATTTT.

CDR3 DNA: TGTGCCAGCAGCTCCCCCCTGTCGGGAAGCAATCAGCCCCAGCATTTT. Translating gives CASSSPLSGSNQPQHF. The chain couples TRBV28 to TRBJ1-5; no definite D call. CDR3 size: 16 residues. V shed 6 bases and J shed 1 base, with 16 bases lying between them. Germline lookup yields CDR1 MDHEN and CDR2 SYDVKM.

As DNA, the CDR3 is TGTGCCAGTGGTGTGAGACAGGGGGTAGTCGTGCAGTACTTC. This gives the protein CASGVRQGVVVQYF. V is TRBV28 and J is TRBJ2-7; 9 nucleotides line up with TRBD1. The trim removed 9 bases at V and 9 bases at J, leaving 15 bases unmatched. The V gene's germline CDR1 is MDHEN and CDR2 SYDVKM. The CDR3 runs 14 residues.

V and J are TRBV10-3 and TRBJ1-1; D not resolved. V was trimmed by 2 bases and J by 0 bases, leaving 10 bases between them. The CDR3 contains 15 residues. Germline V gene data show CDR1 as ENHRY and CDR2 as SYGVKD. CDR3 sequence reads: CAISEDRQMNTEAFF. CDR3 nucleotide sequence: TGTGCCATCAGTGAGGATCGACAAATGAACACTGAAGCTTTCTTT.